One sample yielded the 10 T cell receptor beta chains listed below, sequenced in a study of tumor-infiltrating lymphocytes in primary liver carcinoma. Using a constant-region primer together with ProtoScript II reverse transcriptase, TCR beta cDNA was made from roughly 520 ng of total RNA. Researchers made the TCR beta libraries by running three nested multiplex PCR rounds with slightly modified ARM-PCR. Running ten to eleven cycles apiece, the first two PCR rounds relied on TRBV1-TRBV30 forward primers together with a C-beta reverse primer. Via MiXCR, TCRdb re-called the multiplex PCR reads, giving one row per CDR3 protein. The table shows about 330,000 distinct CDR3 sequences, with less than 75% occurring only once. The study extracted blood RNA from unsorted whole blood and also extracted germline DNA. The sequenced sample consisted of peripheral blood. These receptors all stem from a man aged 35 to 55 with primary liver carcinoma and hepatitis B virus infection.

At least ten counts were recorded for this clonotype. CDR3 loop: CASSLGPGSSYNEQFF. The CDR3 DNA is TGTGCCAGCAGCCTGGGGCCGGGTAGCTCCTACAATGAGCAGTTCTTC. The chain recombines TRBV11-2 with TRBJ2-1, with TRBD1 as a possible D gene (5 bases). The germline gives CDR1 SGHAT, CDR2 FQNNGV. V gave up 5 bases and J gave up 0 bases, with 14 bases separating them. This CDR3 spans 16 amino acids.

Many counts were recorded for this clonotype. V and J are TRBV11-2 and TRBJ2-1; 12 bases map to TRBD2. CDR1 and CDR2 (germline): SGHAT, FQNNGV. The CDR3 totals 16 residues. The V gene end was trimmed by 2 bases and the J gene end by 5 bases; junction bases not matched to a gene: 4. The CDR3, as DNA: TGTGCCAGCAGCTTACTAGCGGGAGGGTGGGACAATGAGCAGTTCTTC. It is translated as CASSLLAGGWDNEQFF.

This clonotype was observed once. The rearrangement joins TRBV2 to TRBJ2-2; D is ambiguous. The CDR3 runs 15 residues. The V gene lost 3 bases and the J gene lost 1 base, with 9 bases spanning the gap. The germline V gene has CDR1 SNHLY and CDR2 FYNNEI. The chain's CDR3 is CASSDRVRNTGELFF. CDR3 bases: TGTGCCAGCAGTGATCGGGTACGGAACACCGGGGAGCTGTTTTTT.

For this clonotype: At one end, the junction sequence differs from germline, possibly due to a read error. CDR3 residues: CVSGWDPANGYTF. For the CDR3, the DNA is TGTGTTAGTGGCTGGGACCCTGCGAATGGTTACACCTTC. The chain links TRBV12-5 to TRBJ1-2, with a weak D call TRBD1 (5 bases). Germline V CDR1 and CDR2: LGHNT, FRNRAP. The CDR3 contains 13 residues.

On this clonotype itself: The germline gene is not matched at one end of the junction; a read error may be the cause. The V gene is TRBV7-8, the J gene TRBJ2-7; D possibly corresponds to TRBD1 (5 bases). CDR3 size: 14 residues. CDR1 and CDR2 (germline): SGHVS, FQNEAQ. CDR3 residues: CASRLGAQEGEQYF. CDR3 DNA: TGTGCCAGCAGATTAGGGGCCCAAGAAGGGGAGCAGTACTTC.

About this clonotype: A junction boundary mismatches the germline segment, possibly from a read error. The chain is built from TRBV5-6 and TRBJ1-1; D uncertain. The CDR3 extends over 12 amino acids. In germline, CDR1 is SGHDT, CDR2 YYEEEE. For the CDR3, the DNA is TGTGTCAGCAGCTTCGGGCTCAGCGGTGCTTTCTTT. As protein: CVSSFGLSGAFF.

In the case of this clonotype: A much more abundant neighbour one base away suggests this may be a read error. The V call is TRBV5-5, the J call TRBJ2-5; maybe TRBD1 (6 bases). V was clipped by 2 bases and J by 5 bases, with 13 bases between them. The CDR3 extends over 14 amino acids. The V gene's germline CDR1 is SGHKS and CDR2 YYEKEE (reference sequence). The DNA for the CDR3 is TGTGCCAGCAGCTTCCGGCAGGGACATGAGACCCAGTACTTC. Translating it yields CASSFRQGHETQYF.

The chain employs TRBV6-5 and TRBJ1-6; no definite D call. Trimming removed 0 bases from V and 11 bases from J, with 14 bases in between. This CDR3 has 15 amino acids. In germline, CDR1 is MNHEY, CDR2 SVGAGI. CDR3 sequence (DNA): TGTGCCAGCAGTTACTCTCCGCGGGCAAATCCACCCCTCCACTTT. This translates into CASSYSPRANPPLHF.

The CDR3, as DNA: TGCGCCAGCAGCTCGCCAGACAGGGGGGAGACCCAGTACTTC. Amino acid sequence: CASSSPDRGETQYF. The V gene is TRBV5-1, the J gene TRBJ2-5, with 9 positions matching TRBD1. Germline V gene sequence: CDR1 SGHRS, CDR2 YFSETQ. The CDR3 is 14 amino acids. With 3 bases clipped from V and 5 bases from J, the junction kept 5 bases outside the gene matches.

As regards this clonotype: One junction end does not reproduce the germline sequence, and a read error may be involved. J is TRBJ2-7 and V is TRBV6-5; maybe TRBD2 (6 bases). The germline CDR1 and CDR2 sequences are MNHEY and SVGAGI. CDR3 length: 14 amino acids. CDR3 DNA: TGTGTCAGCAGTTACTATAGCGGAAATAGCGAGCAGTACTTC. This translates into CVSSYYSGNSEQYF.